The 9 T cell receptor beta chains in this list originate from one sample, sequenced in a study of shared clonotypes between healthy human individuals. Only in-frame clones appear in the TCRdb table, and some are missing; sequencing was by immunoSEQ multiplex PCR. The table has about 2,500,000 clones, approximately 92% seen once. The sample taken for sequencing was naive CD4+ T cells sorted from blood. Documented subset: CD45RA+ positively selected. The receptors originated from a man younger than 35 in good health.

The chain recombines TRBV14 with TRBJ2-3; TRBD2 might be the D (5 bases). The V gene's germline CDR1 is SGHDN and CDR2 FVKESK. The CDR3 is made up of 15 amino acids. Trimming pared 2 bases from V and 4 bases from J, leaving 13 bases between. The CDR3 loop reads CASSQSGVPADTQYF. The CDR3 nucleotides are TGTGCCAGCAGCCAATCCGGGGTTCCCGCAGATACGCAGTATTTT.

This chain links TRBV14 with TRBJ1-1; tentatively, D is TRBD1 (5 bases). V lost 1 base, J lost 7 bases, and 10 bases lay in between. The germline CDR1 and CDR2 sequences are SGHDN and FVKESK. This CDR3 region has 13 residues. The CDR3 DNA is TGTGCCAGCAGCCAAGTTCGGGGGGGTGAAGCTTTCTTT. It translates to CASSQVRGGEAFF.

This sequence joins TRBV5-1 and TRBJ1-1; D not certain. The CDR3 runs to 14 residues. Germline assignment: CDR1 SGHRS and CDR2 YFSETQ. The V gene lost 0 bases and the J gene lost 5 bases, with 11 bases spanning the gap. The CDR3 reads CASSLGALGTEAFF. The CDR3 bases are TGCGCCAGCAGCTTGGGGGCCTTAGGGACTGAAGCTTTCTTT.

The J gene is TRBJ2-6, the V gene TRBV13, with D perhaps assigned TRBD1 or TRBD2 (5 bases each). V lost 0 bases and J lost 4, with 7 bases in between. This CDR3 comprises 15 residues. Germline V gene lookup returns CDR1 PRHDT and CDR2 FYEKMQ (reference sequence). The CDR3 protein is CASSLGGTGANVLTF. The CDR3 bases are TGTGCCAGCAGCTTAGGGGGGACCGGGGCCAACGTCCTGACTTTC.

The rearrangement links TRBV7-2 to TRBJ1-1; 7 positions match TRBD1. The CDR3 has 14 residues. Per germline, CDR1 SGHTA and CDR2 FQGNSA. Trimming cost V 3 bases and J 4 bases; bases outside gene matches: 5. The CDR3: CASSFPDRSTEAFF. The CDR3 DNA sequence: TGTGCCAGCAGCTTCCCGGACAGGAGCACTGAAGCTTTCTTT.

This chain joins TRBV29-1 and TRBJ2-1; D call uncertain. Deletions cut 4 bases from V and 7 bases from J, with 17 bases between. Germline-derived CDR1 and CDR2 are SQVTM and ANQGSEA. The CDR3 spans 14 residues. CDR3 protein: CSVATYGRGNEQFF. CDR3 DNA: TGCAGCGTTGCCACTTATGGGCGTGGTAATGAGCAGTTCTTC.

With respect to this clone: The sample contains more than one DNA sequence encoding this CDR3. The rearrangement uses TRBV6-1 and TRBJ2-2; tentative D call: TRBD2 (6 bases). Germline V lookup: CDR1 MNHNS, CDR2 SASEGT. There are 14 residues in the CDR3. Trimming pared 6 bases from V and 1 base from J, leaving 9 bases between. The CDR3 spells CASSGGLNTGELFF. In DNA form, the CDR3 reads TGTGCCAGCAGCGGGGGACTGAACACCGGGGAGCTGTTTTTT.

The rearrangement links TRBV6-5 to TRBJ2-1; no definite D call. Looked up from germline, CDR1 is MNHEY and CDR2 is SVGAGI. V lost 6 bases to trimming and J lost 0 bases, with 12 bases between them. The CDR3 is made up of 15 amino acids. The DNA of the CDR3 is TGTGCCAGCAGCCTAGACCCGGACTCCTACAATGAGCAGTTCTTC. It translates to CASSLDPDSYNEQFF.

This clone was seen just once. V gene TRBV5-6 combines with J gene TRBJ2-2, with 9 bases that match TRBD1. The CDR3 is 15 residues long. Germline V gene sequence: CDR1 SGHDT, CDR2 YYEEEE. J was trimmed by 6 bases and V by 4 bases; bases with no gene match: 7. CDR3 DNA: TGTGCCAGCAGCGTCCGGGACAGGGAACCCGGGGAGCTGTTTTTT. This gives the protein CASSVRDREPGELFF.